This T cell receptor beta chain was captured in a study of shared T cell receptors in the human thymus. Assay used: immunoSEQ multiplex PCR; TCRdb lists only in-frame clones, some missing. The table shows about 540,000 clones, with about four fifths occurring only once. The junction had 4 bases not matched to a gene; V was cut back by 0 bases and J by 2 bases. The CDR3 is 15 amino acids. Germline assignment: CDR1 LGHNA and CDR2 YNFKEQ. This clone appeared a single time. The data also belong to a second study, concerning human thymus T cells.

The sample taken for sequencing was thymocytes. V gene TRBV4-2 combines with J gene TRBJ2-7; 7 bases are a match to TRBD2. The origin of this receptor is a boy younger than two with a congenital heart defect. For the CDR3, the DNA is TGTGCCAGCAGCCAAGAGGGAGGGCCTCCCTACGAGCAGTACTTC. As protein: CASSQEGGPPYEQYF.